This T cell receptor (beta chain) comes out of a study of blood T cell repertoires in COVID-19. About the study: Samples taken during acute and convalescent COVID-19 were collected in the United States, Italy and Spain. Sample material is recorded as cDNA or gDNA derived from T cells, B-cell-depleted T cells, or PBMCs.

This clone was seen once. The CDR3 sequence is 15 residues long. Germline V gene sequence: CDR1 SGDLS, CDR2 YYNGEE. Trimming shortened V by 3 bases and J by 4 bases, and 14 bases separated the two germline ends. The data were produced by immunoSEQ multiplex PCR, yet TCRdb's version contains in-frame clones alone and is incomplete. Of over 200,000 clones in the sample, less than 85% are singletons; the top ten hold roughly a sixth. Clinical history reported by participants formed the basis on which cohorts were assigned. Cohort 3 recovery required two negative PCRs, clearance, or symptom resolution. The J gene is TRBJ1-3, the V gene TRBV9, with a possible D match to TRBD1 (6 bases). Sample: PBMCs or T cells enriched from blood (not recorded which). This receptor was taken from a man aged 35-49 years who had recovered from COVID-19. In nucleotides, the CDR3 is TGTGCCAGCAGCGCGAACAGGGAGACCGGAAACACCATATATTTT. This codes for CASSANRETGNTIYF. The variable domain in full, completed from reference TRBV9 and TRBJ1-3, reads DSGVTQTPKHLITATGQRVTLRCSPRSGDLSVYWYQQSLDQGLQFLIQYYNGEERAKGNILERFSAQQFPDLHSELNLSSLELGDSALYFCASSANRETGNTIYFGEGSWLTVV.